The 26 T cell receptor beta chains below all came from one sample that was sequenced in a study of shared clonotypes between healthy human individuals (dated by TCRdb to 2020 to 2021). The library relied on the immunoSEQ multiplex PCR assay. The table was pulled from immuneACCESS by TCRdb, which kept in-frame rearrangements only. Such tables lose some clones; where checked, under half of the loss comes from unresolved V genes, and the rest has no known cause. This sample is represented by some 490,000 clones; approximately 80% of them were singletons. More than 10% of the sample comes from the top ten. Sample: PBMCs. These receptors originate from a middle-aged woman in good health. Some clones in this sample may be carry-over from other donors' samples.

The V and J genes are TRBV5-4 and TRBJ2-1; 13 bases line up with TRBD2. The V segment lost 4 bases and the J segment 7 bases; nucleotides outside the gene matches: 5. Germline V CDR1 and CDR2: SGHNT, YYREEE (reference sequence). CDR3 length: 15 amino acids. The CDR3 DNA reads as TGTGCCAGCAGCGCGGGACTAGCGGGAAGGAATGAGCAGTTCTTC. Protein product: CASSAGLAGRNEQFF.

Regarding this clone: Different DNA sequences within this sample yield the same CDR3. CDR3 residues: CASSSGAGNTIYF. CDR3 DNA: TGTGCCAGCAGCTCGGGGGCGGGAAACACCATATATTTT. The chain links TRBV7-9 to TRBJ1-3, with a tentative D call TRBD1 (6 bases). Trimming cost V 4 bases and J 4 bases, with 8 bases left between them. Germline V gene lookup returns CDR1 SEHNR and CDR2 FQNEAQ (reference sequence). CDR3 length: 13 amino acids.

The chain recombines TRBV4-3 with TRBJ2-3, with D possibly matching TRBD2 (6 bases). With 0 bases removed from V and 2 bases from J, the gap between germline ends came to 9 bases. The germline gives CDR1 LGHNA, CDR2 YSLEER. The CDR3 extends over 15 amino acids. CDR3 residues: CASSQDSSDTDTQYF. In DNA form, the CDR3 reads TGCGCCAGCAGCCAAGATTCTAGCGACACAGATACGCAGTATTTT.

The chain is built from TRBV4-1 and TRBJ2-7, with D possibly being TRBD1 or TRBD2 (5 bases each). This CDR3 spans 16 amino acids. Trimming stripped 4 bases from V and 0 bases from J, with 16 bases between. The germline CDR1 and CDR2 sequences are MGHRA and YSYEKL. The DNA for the CDR3 is TGCGCCAGCAGCCGGACGTTTGGGACCAGCTCCTACGAGCAGTACTTC. This translates into CASSRTFGTSSYEQYF.

In the case of this clone: This likely stems from a read error, as it lies one base from a far larger clone. The rearrangement links TRBV29-1 to TRBJ2-7, with 8 bases that match TRBD2. Looked up from germline, CDR1 is SQVTM and CDR2 is ANQGSEA. The CDR3 length is 13 residues. With 4 bases clipped from V and 2 bases from J, the junction kept 4 bases outside the gene matches. DNA of the CDR3: TGCAGCGTTGGAGTTAGCGGGACCTACGAGCAGTACTTC. It is translated as CSVGVSGTYEQYF.

The chain couples TRBV6-6 to TRBJ2-3; 7 bases are shared with TRBD2. Trimming removed 2 bases from V and 0 bases from J; junction bases left unmatched: 5. CDR3 length: 16 amino acids. CDR1 is MNHNY, CDR2 SVGAGI, per germline (reference sequence). CDR3 DNA: TGTGCCAGCAGTTACCCCACTAGCGAGAGCACAGATACGCAGTATTTT. Its translation is CASSYPTSESTDTQYF.

This clone was picked up one time. The V and J genes are TRBV5-1 and TRBJ2-1, with 11 bases fitting TRBD2. J lost 3 bases, V lost 1 base, and 6 bases had no gene match. The CDR3 covers 17 residues. Germline CDR1 SGHRS, CDR2 YFSETQ. In nucleotides, the CDR3 is TGCGCCAGCAGCTTGTTAACTAGCGGGAGCTTCTACAATGAGCAGTTCTTC. It specifies CASSLLTSGSFYNEQFF. Full variable domain (missing parts from reference TRBV5-1 and TRBJ2-1): KAGVTQTPRYLIKTRGQQVTLSCSPISGHRSVSWYQQTPGQGLQFLFEYFSETQRNKGNFPGRFSGRQFSNSRSEMNVSTLELGDSALYLCASSLLTSGSFYNEQFFGPGTRLTVL.

The rearrangement joins TRBV6-5 to TRBJ1-3, with TRBD1 as a possible D gene (6 bases). This CDR3 has 14 amino acids. The ends were cut back, 6 bases at V and 1 base at J, with 10 bases in the middle. The germline V gene encodes CDR1 MNHEY and CDR2 SVGAGI. CDR3 residues: CASSKGVSGNTIYF. In DNA, the CDR3 is TGTGCCAGCAGCAAGGGGGTTTCTGGAAACACCATATATTTT.

V and J are TRBV9 and TRBJ2-3; D is unresolved. V shed 0 bases and J shed 2 bases, with 4 bases lying between them. The CDR3 has 13 amino acids. Germline CDR1 and CDR2: SGDLS and YYNGEE. Written as DNA, the CDR3 is TGTGCCAGCAGCGTAGACCTCACAGATACGCAGTATTTT. As protein: CASSVDLTDTQYF.

The rearrangement joins TRBV7-3 to TRBJ2-1; TRBD2 matches 13 bases. The trim removed 5 bases at V and 10 bases at J, leaving 8 bases unmatched. Germline lookup yields CDR1 SGHTA and CDR2 FQGTGA. The CDR3 is made up of 15 amino acids. CDR3 coding DNA: TGTGCCAGCAGCCTCGGACTAGCGGGAGTAGGGGAGCAGTTCTTC. This codes for CASSLGLAGVGEQFF.

The chain is built from TRBV4-3 and TRBJ2-7; 10 bases are shared with TRBD2. Germline CDR1 reads LGHNA; CDR2 reads YSLEER. V shed 1 base and J 6 bases; nucleotides not matched to a gene: 6. The CDR3 has 15 residues. For the CDR3, the DNA is TGCGCCAGCAGCCAAGCGCTAGCGGGAGTGGGCGAGCAGTACTTC. Its protein is CASSQALAGVGEQYF.

The chain couples TRBV19 to TRBJ2-3, with D possibly matching TRBD2 (6 bases). Germline assignment: CDR1 LNHDA and CDR2 SQIVND (reference sequence). Trimming removed 4 bases at V and 1 base at J, with 12 bases between. The CDR3 consists of 15 residues. CDR3 nucleotide sequence: TGTGCCAGTAGTACTATGACGGGAGGCACAGATACGCAGTATTTT. This sequence encodes CASSTMTGGTDTQYF.

V and J are TRBV15 and TRBJ2-3, with 9 positions matching TRBD1. CDR3 length: 16 residues. Germline CDR1 LNHNV, CDR2 YYDKDF (reference sequence). The trim removed 5 bases at V and 1 base at J, leaving 7 bases unmatched. The CDR3: CATSARQGVRTDTQYF. As DNA, the CDR3 is TGTGCCACCAGCGCCCGACAGGGGGTTCGCACAGATACGCAGTATTTT.

This clone has a single count. This chain connects TRBV4-1 to TRBJ2-7; TRBD2 matches 10 bases. This CDR3 is 15 amino acids long. V was pared by 3 bases and J by 6 bases, with 8 bases of the junction left unmatched. In germline, CDR1 is MGHRA, CDR2 YSYEKL. The CDR3 DNA reads TGCGCCAGCAGCCAGGGGCCGGGACTAGCGTCCGAGCAGTACTTC. This codes for CASSQGPGLASEQYF.

J is TRBJ2-1 and V is TRBV28; D is ambiguous. V lost 1 base to trimming and J lost 2 bases, with 9 bases between them. The V gene's germline CDR1 is MDHEN and CDR2 SYDVKM. The CDR3 is made up of 15 amino acids. In DNA form, the CDR3 reads TGTGCCAGCAGTTTATTAGGTATCGCCTACAATGAGCAGTTCTTC. Its protein product is CASSLLGIAYNEQFF.

This clone was detected only once. With a much larger clone just one base away, this may be a read error. The chain has TRBV7-2 and TRBJ2-2; no clear D gene. Deletions cut 5 bases from V and 3 bases from J, with 4 bases between. This CDR3 contains 12 residues. CDR1 and CDR2 (germline): SGHTA, FQGNSA. The CDR3 DNA sequence: TGTGCCAGCAGCGTACACACCGGGGAGCTGTTTTTT. This codes for CASSVHTGELFF.

The CDR3 DNA reads TGCGCCAGCAGCCCCTCCAGGGGGCACAATCTTAACTCTGGAAACACCATATATTTT. Protein: CASSPSRGHNLNSGNTIYF. This chain joins TRBV5-1 and TRBJ1-3; 8 nucleotides align to TRBD1. The CDR3 runs 19 residues. V dropped 4 bases and J dropped 0; count of bases not matched to a gene: 15. The germline CDR1 and CDR2 sequences are SGHRS and YFSETQ.

The rearrangement links TRBV19 to TRBJ2-3, with D tentatively TRBD2 (7 bases). Between the trimmed V and J ends, which lost 5 bases and 1 base, there was a span of 16 bases. Per germline, CDR1 LNHDA and CDR2 SQIVND (reference sequence). This CDR3 contains 16 residues. The CDR3 nucleotides are TGTGCCAGTAGTTCCCGGCGGGGGCTTGGCACAGATACGCAGTATTTT. It translates to CASSSRRGLGTDTQYF.

The table lists this clone with a few counts. The chain combines TRBV18 with TRBJ1-5; D ambiguous. Trimming stripped 3 bases from V and 1 base from J, with 16 bases between. This CDR3 is 17 amino acids long. CDR1 KGHSH and CDR2 LQKENI come from the germline V gene. The CDR3 sequence: CASSPLGPGMSNQPQHF. The CDR3 nucleotides are TGTGCCAGCTCACCGCTGGGCCCAGGTATGAGCAATCAGCCCCAGCATTTT.

The CDR3 coding sequence is TGTGCCAGCCGCCGGTCGGGTGGCTACACCTTC. Its translation: CASRRSGGYTF. The chain recombines TRBV28 with TRBJ1-2; D call uncertain. Germline V gene lookup returns CDR1 MDHEN and CDR2 SYDVKM. Trimming removed 8 bases from V and 7 bases from J, with 11 bases in between. The CDR3 contains 11 residues.

V and J are TRBV4-2 and TRBJ2-7; 12 bases map to TRBD2. V lost 3 bases, J lost 4 bases, and 10 bases stayed unmatched. The germline CDR1 and CDR2 sequences are LGHNA and YNFKEQ. This CDR3 contains 17 residues. DNA of the CDR3: TGTGCCAGCAGCCAGTCCCCGACTAGCGGGAGTAGGTACGAGCAGTACTTC. The encoded protein is CASSQSPTSGSRYEQYF.

The chain is built from TRBV13 and TRBJ1-1; 7 bases map to TRBD1. This CDR3 region has 14 residues. Germline CDR1 reads PRHDT; CDR2 reads FYEKMQ (reference sequence). V was clipped by 4 bases and J by 3 bases; unmatched bases: 5. The chain's CDR3 is CASSSTGVDTEAFF. The CDR3 region has the DNA TGTGCCAGCAGCTCTACAGGGGTTGACACTGAAGCTTTCTTT. The whole variable domain, remainder taken from reference TRBV13 and TRBJ1-1, is AAGVIQSPRHLIKEKRETATLKCYPIPRHDTVYWYQQGPGQDPQFLISFYEKMQSDKGSIPDRFSAQQFSDYHSELNMSSLELGDSALYFCASSSTGVDTEAFFGQGTRLTVV.

CDR3 amino acids: CASSHVLRDRGGTEAFF. Here the CDR3 DNA reads TGCGCCAGCAGCCACGTCCTCCGGGACAGGGGGGGAACTGAAGCTTTCTTT. The J gene is TRBJ1-1, the V gene TRBV4-1; 11 bases fit TRBD1. The CDR3 length is 17 residues. Germline V gives CDR1 MGHRA, CDR2 YSYEKL. Germline trimming cut 3 bases from V and 5 bases from J; bases unmatched to any gene: 11.

CDR3 coding DNA: TGTGCCAGCAGTAGTACCGGGACAACCCCCGGCTACACCTTC. Translating gives CASSSTGTTPGYTF. This chain connects TRBV6-1 to TRBJ1-2; perhaps TRBD1 as D (6 bases). The CDR3 is 14 residues long. Germline CDR1 reads MNHNS; CDR2 reads SASEGT. The V and J ends lost 5 bases and 8 bases respectively, with 18 bases between them.

J is TRBJ1-5 and V is TRBV19; D is unclear. This CDR3 contains 15 residues. CDR1 is LNHDA and CDR2 is SQIVND in the germline V gene (reference sequence). V lost 4 bases and J lost 0, with 10 bases in between. Written as DNA, the CDR3 is TGTGCCAGTAGTACCGGACGGTATAGCAATCAGCCCCAGCATTTT. It codes for CASSTGRYSNQPQHF.

This clone was observed a few times. The V and J genes are TRBV7-6 and TRBJ2-3; the D gene is possibly TRBD1 (6 bases). Germline CDR1 and CDR2: SGHVS and FNYEAQ. The CDR3 sequence is 15 residues long. Deletions cut 1 base from V and 3 bases from J, with 11 bases between. CDR3 sequence reads: CASSLVGQNTDTQYF. The CDR3 region has the DNA TGTGCCAGCAGCTTAGTCGGACAGAATACAGATACGCAGTATTTT.